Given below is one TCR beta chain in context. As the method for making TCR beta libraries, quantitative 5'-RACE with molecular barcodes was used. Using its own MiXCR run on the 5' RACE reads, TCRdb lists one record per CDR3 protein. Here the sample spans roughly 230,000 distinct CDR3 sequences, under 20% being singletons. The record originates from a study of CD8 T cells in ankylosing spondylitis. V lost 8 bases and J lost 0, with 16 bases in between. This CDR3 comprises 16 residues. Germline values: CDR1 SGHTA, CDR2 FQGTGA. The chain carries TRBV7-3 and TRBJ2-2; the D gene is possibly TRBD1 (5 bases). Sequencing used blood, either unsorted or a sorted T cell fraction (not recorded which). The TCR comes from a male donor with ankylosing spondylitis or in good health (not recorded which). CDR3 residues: CASSRAGPANTGELFF. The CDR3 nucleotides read TGTGCCAGCTCCAGGGCTGGCCCCGCGAACACCGGGGAGCTGTTTTTT.